The present T cell receptor (beta chain) was sequenced within a study of blood T cell repertoires in COVID-19. The CDR3 contains 15 residues. Trimming pared 9 bases from V and 7 bases from J, leaving 19 bases between. CDR1 and CDR2 (germline): LNHDA, SQIVND (reference sequence). Measured with immunoSEQ multiplex PCR; TCRdb has only the in-frame clones, and not every one. The sample carries around 330,000 clones, roughly nine tenths recorded once. This sequence joins TRBV19 and TRBJ1-6; the D is unclear. This clonotype was sampled from a man aged 60-69 years who had recovered from COVID-19. Sequenced input: PBMCs or T cells enriched from blood (not recorded which). This CDR3 is CASSRDIGKNSPLHF. Here the CDR3 DNA reads TGTGCCAGCTCGCGAGATATCGGGAAGAATTCACCCCTCCACTTT.